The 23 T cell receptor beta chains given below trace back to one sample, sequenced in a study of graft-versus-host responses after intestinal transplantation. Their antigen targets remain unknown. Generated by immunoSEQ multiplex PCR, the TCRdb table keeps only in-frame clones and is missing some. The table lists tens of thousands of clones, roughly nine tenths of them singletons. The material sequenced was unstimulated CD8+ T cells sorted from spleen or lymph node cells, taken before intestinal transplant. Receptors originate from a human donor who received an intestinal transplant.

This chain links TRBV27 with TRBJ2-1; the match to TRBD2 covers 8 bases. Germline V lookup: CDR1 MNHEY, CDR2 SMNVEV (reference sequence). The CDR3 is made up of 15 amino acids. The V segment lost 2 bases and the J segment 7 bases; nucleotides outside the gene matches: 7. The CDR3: CASSLPGTRGNEQFF. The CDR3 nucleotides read TGTGCCAGCAGTTTACCCGGGACTAGGGGGAATGAGCAGTTCTTC.

This chain's CDR3 is CASSRLPGQGLQETQYF. In DNA, the CDR3 is TGTGCCAGCAGCCGACTCCCCGGACAGGGGCTCCAAGAGACCCAGTACTTC. The chain carries TRBV2 and TRBJ2-5; 9 bases match TRBD1. After removal of 6 bases from V and 1 base from J, the junction contained 12 bases not matched to a gene. CDR1 and CDR2 (germline): SNHLY, FYNNEI. The CDR3 consists of 17 residues.

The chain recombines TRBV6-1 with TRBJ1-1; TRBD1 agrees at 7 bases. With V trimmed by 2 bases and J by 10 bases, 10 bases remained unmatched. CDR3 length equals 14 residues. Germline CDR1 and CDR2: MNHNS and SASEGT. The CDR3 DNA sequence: TGTGCCAGCAGTGAATTGGGGGACAGAGGTGGAGCTTTCTTT. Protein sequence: CASSELGDRGGAFF.

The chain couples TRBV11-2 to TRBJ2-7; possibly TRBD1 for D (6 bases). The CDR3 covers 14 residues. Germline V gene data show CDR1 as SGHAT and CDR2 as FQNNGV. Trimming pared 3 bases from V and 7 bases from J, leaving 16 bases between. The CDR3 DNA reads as TGTGCCAGCAGCTTTTCCGGGGCAGGGGCTGAGCAGTACTTC. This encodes CASSFSGAGAEQYF.

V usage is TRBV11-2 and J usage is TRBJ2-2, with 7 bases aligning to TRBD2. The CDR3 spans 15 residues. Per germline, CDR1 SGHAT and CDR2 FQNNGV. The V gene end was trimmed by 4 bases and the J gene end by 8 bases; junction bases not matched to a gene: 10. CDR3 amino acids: CASSSREVRRGELFF. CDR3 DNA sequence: TGTGCCAGCAGCTCCCGGGAGGTCCGGCGGGGGGAGCTGTTTTTT.

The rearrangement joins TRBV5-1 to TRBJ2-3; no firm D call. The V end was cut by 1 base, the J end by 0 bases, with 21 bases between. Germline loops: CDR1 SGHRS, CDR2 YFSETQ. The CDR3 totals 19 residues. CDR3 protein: CASSLFLLKQSASTDTQYF. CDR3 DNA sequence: TGCGCCAGCAGCTTGTTTCTACTTAAACAGAGTGCTAGCACAGATACGCAGTATTTT.

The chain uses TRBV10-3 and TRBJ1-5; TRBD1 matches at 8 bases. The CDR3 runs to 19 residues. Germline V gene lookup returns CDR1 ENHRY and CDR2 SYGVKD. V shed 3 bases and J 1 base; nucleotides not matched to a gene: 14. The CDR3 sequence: CAISEAPGETGASNQPQHF. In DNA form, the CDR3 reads TGTGCCATCAGTGAAGCCCCGGGGGAGACAGGGGCCAGCAATCAGCCCCAGCATTTT.

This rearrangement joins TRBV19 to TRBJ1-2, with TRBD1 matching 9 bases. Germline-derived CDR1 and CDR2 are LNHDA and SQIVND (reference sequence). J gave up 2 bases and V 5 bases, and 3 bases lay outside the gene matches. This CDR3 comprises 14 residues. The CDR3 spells CASSPGQGNYGYTF. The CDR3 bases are TGTGCCAGTAGTCCCGGACAGGGGAACTATGGCTACACCTTC.

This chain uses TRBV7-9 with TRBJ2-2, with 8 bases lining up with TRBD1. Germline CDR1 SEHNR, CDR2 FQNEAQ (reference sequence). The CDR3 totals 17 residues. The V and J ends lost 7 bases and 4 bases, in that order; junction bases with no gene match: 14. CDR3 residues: CASTPRAGQGPTGELFF. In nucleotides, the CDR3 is TGTGCCAGCACCCCCCGGGCCGGACAGGGCCCCACCGGGGAGCTGTTTTTT.

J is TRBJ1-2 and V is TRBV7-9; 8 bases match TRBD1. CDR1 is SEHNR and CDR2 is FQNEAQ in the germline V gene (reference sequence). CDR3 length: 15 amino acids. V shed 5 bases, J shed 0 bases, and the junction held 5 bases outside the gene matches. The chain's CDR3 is CASSPGTGPNYGYTF. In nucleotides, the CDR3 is TGTGCCAGCAGCCCTGGGACAGGCCCTAACTATGGCTACACCTTC.

The CDR3 loop is CASSPGQGYEQYF. The CDR3 DNA sequence: TGTGCCAGCAGCCCGGGACAGGGCTACGAGCAGTACTTC. The rearrangement uses TRBV7-6 and TRBJ2-7; TRBD1 aligns across 9 bases. The CDR3 has 13 residues. From germline, CDR1 is SGHVS and CDR2 FNYEAQ. V trimming: 5 bases; J trimming: 3 bases; junction bases outside the gene matches: 2.

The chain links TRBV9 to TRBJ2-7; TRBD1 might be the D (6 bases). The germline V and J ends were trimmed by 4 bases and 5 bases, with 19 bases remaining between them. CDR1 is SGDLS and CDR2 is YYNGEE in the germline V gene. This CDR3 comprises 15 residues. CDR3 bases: TGTGCCAGCAGCCCAGCCCTGGGGGCGTTCCACGAGCAGTACTTC. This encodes CASSPALGAFHEQYF.

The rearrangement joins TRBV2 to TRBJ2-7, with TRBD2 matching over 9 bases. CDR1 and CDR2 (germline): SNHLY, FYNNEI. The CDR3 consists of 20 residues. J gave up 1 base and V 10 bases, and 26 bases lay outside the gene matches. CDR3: CAIYHDASGVNSQTSYEQYF. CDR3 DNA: TGTGCCATCTACCATGATGCTAGCGGGGTCAATTCCCAAACTTCCTACGAGCAGTACTTC.

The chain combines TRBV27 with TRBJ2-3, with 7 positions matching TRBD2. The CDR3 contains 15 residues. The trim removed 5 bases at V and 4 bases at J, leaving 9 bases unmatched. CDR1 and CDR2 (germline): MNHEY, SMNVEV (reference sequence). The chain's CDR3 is CASSGAGRPADTQYF. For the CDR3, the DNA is TGTGCCAGCAGTGGAGCGGGAAGACCGGCAGATACGCAGTATTTT.

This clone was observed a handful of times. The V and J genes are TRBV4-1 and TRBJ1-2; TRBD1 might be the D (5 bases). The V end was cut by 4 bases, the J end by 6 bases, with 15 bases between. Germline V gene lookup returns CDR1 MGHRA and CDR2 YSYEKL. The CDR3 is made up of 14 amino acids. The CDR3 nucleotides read TGCGCCAGCAGCCCCCGGGGGTGGGGAGATGGCTACACCTTC. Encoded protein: CASSPRGWGDGYTF.

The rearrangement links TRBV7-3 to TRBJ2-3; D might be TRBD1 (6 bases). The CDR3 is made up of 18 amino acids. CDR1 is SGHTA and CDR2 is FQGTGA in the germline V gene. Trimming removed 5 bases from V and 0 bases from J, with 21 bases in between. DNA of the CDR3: TGTGCCAGCAGCCTCCTCCCCCCCAGGGGTACTAGCACAGATACGCAGTATTTT. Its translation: CASSLLPPRGTSTDTQYF.

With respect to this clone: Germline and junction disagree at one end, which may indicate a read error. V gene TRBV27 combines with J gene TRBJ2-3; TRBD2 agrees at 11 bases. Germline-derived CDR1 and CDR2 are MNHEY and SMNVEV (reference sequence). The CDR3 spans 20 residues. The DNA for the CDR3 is TGTGCCAGCACTTTACCCGGGACTAGCGGACACCCACATAGCACAGATACGCAGTATTTT. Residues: CASTLPGTSGHPHSTDTQYF.

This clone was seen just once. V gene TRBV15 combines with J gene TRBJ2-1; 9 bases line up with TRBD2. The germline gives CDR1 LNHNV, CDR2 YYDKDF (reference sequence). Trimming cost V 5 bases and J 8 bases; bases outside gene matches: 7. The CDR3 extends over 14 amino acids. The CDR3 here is CATSGNSGGYEQFF. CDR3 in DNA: TGTGCCACCAGCGGGAATAGCGGGGGCTATGAGCAGTTCTTC. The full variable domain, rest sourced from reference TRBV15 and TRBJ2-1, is DAMVIQNPRYQVTQFGKPVTLSCSQTLNHNVMYWYQQKSSQAPKLLFHYYDKDFNNEADTPDNFQSRRPNTSFCFLDIRSPGLGDTAMYLCATSGNSGGYEQFFGPGTRLTVL.

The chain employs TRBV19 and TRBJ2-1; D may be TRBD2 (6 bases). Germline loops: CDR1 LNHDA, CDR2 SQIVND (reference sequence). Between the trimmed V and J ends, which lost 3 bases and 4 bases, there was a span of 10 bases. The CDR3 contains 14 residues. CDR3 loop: CASSIGDLYNEQFF. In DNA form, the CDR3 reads TGTGCCAGTAGTATTGGGGACTTATACAATGAGCAGTTCTTC.

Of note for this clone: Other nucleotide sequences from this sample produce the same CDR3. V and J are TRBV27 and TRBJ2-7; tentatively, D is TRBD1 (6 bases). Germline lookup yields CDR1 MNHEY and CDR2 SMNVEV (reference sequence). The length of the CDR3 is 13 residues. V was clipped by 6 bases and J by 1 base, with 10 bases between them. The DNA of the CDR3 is TGTGCCAGCAGCCTGGGGGCTTCCTACGAGCAGTACTTC. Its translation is CASSLGASYEQYF.

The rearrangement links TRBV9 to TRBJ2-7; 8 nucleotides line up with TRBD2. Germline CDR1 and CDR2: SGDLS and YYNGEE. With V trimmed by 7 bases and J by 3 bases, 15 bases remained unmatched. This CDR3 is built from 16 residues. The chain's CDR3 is CASSRGTSGLIYEQYF. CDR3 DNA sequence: TGTGCCAGCTCCCGGGGAACTAGCGGCCTTATCTACGAGCAGTACTTC. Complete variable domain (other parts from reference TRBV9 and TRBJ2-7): DSGVTQTPKHLITATGQRVTLRCSPRSGDLSVYWYQQSLDQGLQFLIQYYNGEERAKGNILERFSAQQFPDLHSELNLSSLELGDSALYFCASSRGTSGLIYEQYFGPGTRLTVT.

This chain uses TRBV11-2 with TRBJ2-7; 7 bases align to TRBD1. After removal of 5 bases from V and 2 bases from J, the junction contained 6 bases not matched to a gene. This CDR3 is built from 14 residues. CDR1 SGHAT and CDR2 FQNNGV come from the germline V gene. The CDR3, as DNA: TGTGCCAGCAGCGGAGACAGGGCCCCCTACGAGCAGTACTTC. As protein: CASSGDRAPYEQYF.

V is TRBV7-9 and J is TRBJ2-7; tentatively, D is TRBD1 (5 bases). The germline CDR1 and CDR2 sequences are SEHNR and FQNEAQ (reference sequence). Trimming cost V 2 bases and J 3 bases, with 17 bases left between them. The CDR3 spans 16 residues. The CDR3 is CASSLYWGSHYYEQYF. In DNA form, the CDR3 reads TGTGCCAGCAGCTTATATTGGGGCTCGCACTACTACGAGCAGTACTTC.